The 6 T cell receptor beta chains presented below share a single source sample, sequenced in a study of CD8 T cells in ankylosing spondylitis. These receptors have no known antigen. Findings and caveats of the study: A TCR beta motif made of about 8 highly homologous variants seemed typical of ankylosing spondylitis blood.

TCRdb redid the calling of the 5' RACE reads with MiXCR, one entry per CDR3 protein. The sample yields a few hundred thousand distinct CDR3 sequences, roughly an eighth seen once. Material: blood, either unsorted or a sorted T cell fraction (not recorded which). The receptors shown here come from a male donor with ankylosing spondylitis.

Many counts were recorded for this clonotype. This rearrangement joins TRBV11-3 to TRBJ2-1; 10 bases match TRBD1. Germline CDR1 and CDR2: SGHNT and YENEEA. The V and J ends lost 0 bases and 7 bases, in that order; junction bases with no gene match: 6. This CDR3 spans 16 amino acids. DNA for the CDR3: TGTGCCAGCAGCTTAGATCGACAGGGGGCGAAGAATGAGCAGTTCTTC. Its protein is CASSLDRQGAKNEQFF.

This clonotype was detected only a few times. The chain joins TRBV29-1 to TRBJ1-2; D is possibly TRBD1 (5 bases). Trimming took 4 bases from V and 1 from J, leaving 13 bases between them. Germline CDR1 and CDR2: SQVTM and ANQGSEA. CDR3 length equals 14 residues. The CDR3 sequence is CSVVAGTVNYGYTF. CDR3 coding DNA: TGCAGCGTTGTCGCCGGGACGGTTAACTATGGCTACACCTTC. Full variable domain (remainder filled in from reference TRBV29-1 and TRBJ1-2): SAVISQKPSRDICQRGTSLTIQCQVDSQVTMMFWYRQQPGQSLTLIATANQGSEATYESGFVIDKFPISRPNLTFSTLTVSNMSPEDSSIYLCSVVAGTVNYGYTFGSGTRLTVV.

As concerns this clonotype: One junction end disagrees with the germline gene, perhaps due to a read error. The V and J genes are TRBV10-3 and TRBJ1-3; 10 bases are a match to TRBD1. In germline, CDR1 is ENHRY, CDR2 SYGVKD. The CDR3 length is 14 residues. The CDR3 DNA reads TGTGCCATCAGTCGACAGGGGGCGGGAAACACCATATATTTC. Protein product: CAISRQGAGNTIYF.

This clonotype occurred a few times. The chain uses TRBV5-1 and TRBJ2-2, with D uncertain. Between the trimmed V and J ends, which lost 3 bases and 0 bases, there was a span of 9 bases. This CDR3 has 15 amino acids. The germline gives CDR1 SGHRS, CDR2 YFSETQ. The CDR3, as DNA: TGCGCCAGCAGCTCCTACGAACCGAACACCGGGGAGCTGTTTTTT. Amino acids: CASSSYEPNTGELFF.

This clonotype was counted only a few times. CDR3 region: CASSLGGSTSNEQFF. DNA for the CDR3: TGTGCCAGCAGCTTAGGAGGGAGTACTAGTAATGAGCAGTTCTTC. The chain employs TRBV11-2 and TRBJ2-1; the D gene is possibly TRBD2 (5 bases). The germline CDR1 and CDR2 sequences are SGHAT and FQNNGV. The CDR3 sequence is 15 residues long. With 1 base removed from V and 7 bases from J, the gap between germline ends came to 14 bases.

This clonotype was seen more than once but under ten times. J is TRBJ1-2 and V is TRBV20-1, with 7 bases that match TRBD1. Germline CDR1 and CDR2: DFQATT and SNEGSKA (reference sequence). V shed 2 bases, J shed 4 bases, and the junction held 4 bases outside the gene matches. The CDR3 spans 13 residues. Here the CDR3 DNA reads TGCAGTGCTAGAAGACAGGGTGGCTATGGCTACACCTTC. Its translation: CSARRQGGYGYTF.